This TCR beta chain stems from a study of technical replicates of blood from a few donors. The method was immunoSEQ multiplex PCR; TCRdb's version includes in-frame clones alone and lacks a portion of them. The sample has some 68,000 clones; just under 95% are singletons. Germline lookup yields CDR1 SGHNT and CDR2 YENEEA. The CDR3 has 13 amino acids. The V segment lost 3 bases and the J segment 4 bases; nucleotides outside the gene matches: 2. The chain joins TRBV11-3 to TRBJ1-2, with 7 positions matching TRBD1. The TCR was taken from a human donor in good health. Sequenced: T cells isolated from PBMCs. Here the CDR3 DNA reads TGTGCCAGCAGCTTCTCAGGGGGCTATGGCTACACCTTC. This codes for CASSFSGGYGYTF.